Listed here is a single T cell receptor (beta chain). The germline V gene encodes CDR1 SGHDT and CDR2 YYEEEE. The CDR3 spans 13 residues. The V and J ends lost 0 bases and 4 bases respectively, with 8 bases between them. In the source study's methods: How many nucleated cells were present was estimated from reference gene primer amplification. Produced via immunoSEQ multiplex PCR; TCRdb's table is partial and in-frame only. Clone size and the V and J calls come from that table; the DNA yielded D and trimming. The sample shows about 120,000 clones, 70% to 85% of them seen only once. The source of the sample is a study of blood T cell repertoires in COVID-19. Study information: Italy, Spain and the United States were the sources of the convalescent and acute COVID-19 samples. Sample material is recorded as cDNA or gDNA derived from T cells, B-cell-depleted T cells, or PBMCs.

Sample: peripheral blood. The chain is built from TRBV5-6 and TRBJ2-7; D is perhaps TRBD2 (5 bases). This TCR derives from a human donor with acute or convalescent COVID-19. The donor label of this sample is uncertain. In DNA, the CDR3 is TGTGCCAGCAGCTTGGGGAGGAGGTACGAGCAGTACTTC. Residues: CASSLGRRYEQYF.